The 18 T cell receptor beta chains presented below share a single source sample, sequenced in a study of T-cell reconstitution after alpha-beta-depleted transplantation in children. Preparation of the TCRbeta library was carried out with unique molecular identifiers. Each CDR3 protein is one row after TCRdb ran MiXCR on the PCR reads. Among about 360,000 distinct CDR3 sequences, 13% were seen once, and the ten largest hold 3.5% to 4.5%. The sample consisted of PBMCs, taken from the stem cell graft. The receptors originated from a human donor who donated a stem cell graft to a child with Fanconi anemia.

This clonotype was recorded a few times. The J gene is TRBJ2-6, the V gene TRBV6-1; the D gene could be TRBD1 or TRBD2 (5 bases each). The CDR3 totals 13 residues. Per germline, CDR1 MNHNS and CDR2 SASEGT. Deletions cut 6 bases from V and 13 bases from J, with 16 bases between. CDR3 coding DNA: TGTGCCAGCAGCGGGACGGCCCGGAGTGTCCTGACTTTC. This codes for CASSGTARSVLTF.

On this clonotype itself: A much larger clone lies one base from this, so it may be a read error. The chain recombines TRBV11-1 with TRBJ2-3; D is possibly TRBD1 (5 bases). The CDR3 runs 13 residues. CDR1 and CDR2 from the germline V gene are SGHAT and FQDESV (reference sequence). Trimming took off 5 bases at V and 10 bases at J, with 16 bases between the two ends. DNA of the CDR3: TGTGCCAGCAGCCAGAAAGGGGCGAATGCGCAGTATTTT. Its protein is CASSQKGANAQYF.

The V call is TRBV5-5, the J call TRBJ1-2; D gene unclear. Trimming cost V 4 bases and J 0 bases, with 10 bases left between them. The CDR3 runs to 14 residues. Germline CDR1 is SGHKS and CDR2 is YYEKEE (reference sequence). In DNA form, the CDR3 reads TGTGCCAGCAGCCCGCACAGAGCTAACTATGGCTACACCTTC. The encoded protein is CASSPHRANYGYTF.

The sample holds a few counts of this clonotype. This chain joins TRBV6-5 and TRBJ2-5; TRBD1 matches 8 bases. J gave up 5 bases and V 6 bases, and 11 bases lay outside the gene matches. The CDR3 consists of 15 residues. Germline CDR1 is MNHEY and CDR2 is SVGAGI. Here the CDR3 DNA reads TGTGCCAGCAGCCGACGACGGACAGGGTGGGAGACCCAGTACTTC. Protein sequence: CASSRRRTGWETQYF.

This rearrangement joins TRBV4-1 to TRBJ2-3; D is undetermined. CDR1 is MGHRA, CDR2 YSYEKL, per germline. This CDR3 spans 21 amino acids. V was clipped by 0 bases and J by 2 bases, with 27 bases between them. The CDR3 sequence: CASSQEKVPELRSAFTDTQYF. CDR3 nucleotide sequence: TGCGCCAGCAGCCAAGAGAAAGTGCCAGAACTCCGGTCGGCCTTCACAGATACGCAGTATTTT.

This clonotype was counted at least ten times. This chain uses TRBV4-2 with TRBJ1-4; 7 bases are a match to TRBD1. The V and J ends lost 0 bases and 7 bases, in that order; junction bases with no gene match: 8. The CDR3 consists of 16 residues. Germline CDR1 LGHNA, CDR2 YNFKEQ. The CDR3 DNA reads TGTGCCAGCAGCCAAGATGAGGGAGGGGGCTTTGAAAAACTGTTTTTT. Translation: CASSQDEGGGFEKLFF.

The chain couples TRBV5-1 to TRBJ1-1, with D tentatively TRBD1 (6 bases). Germline V CDR1 and CDR2: SGHRS, YFSETQ. Trimming pared 0 bases from V and 4 bases from J, leaving 13 bases between. The CDR3 extends over 15 amino acids. The CDR3 protein is CASSLDRDLGTEAFF. DNA for the CDR3: TGCGCCAGCAGCTTGGACAGGGATTTGGGCACTGAAGCTTTCTTT. The variable domain in full, with the rest retrieved from reference TRBV5-1 and TRBJ1-1, is KAGVTQTPRYLIKTRGQQVTLSCSPISGHRSVSWYQQTPGQGLQFLFEYFSETQRNKGNFPGRFSGRQFSNSRSEMNVSTLELGDSALYLCASSLDRDLGTEAFFGQGTRLTVV.

This clonotype occurred many times. This chain links TRBV5-1 with TRBJ1-2; D is unresolved. Germline V gene lookup returns CDR1 SGHRS and CDR2 YFSETQ. This CDR3 spans 14 amino acids. V dropped 0 bases and J dropped 6 bases, with 12 bases sitting between them. DNA for the CDR3: TGCGCCAGCAGCTTGGCGCAGGTCGGAGATGGCTACACCTTC. The encoded protein is CASSLAQVGDGYTF.

This chain's CDR3 is CSVAPGYGYTF. CDR3 coding DNA: TGCAGCGTTGCGCCCGGCTATGGCTACACCTTC. This chain links TRBV29-1 with TRBJ1-2; D not certain. V was trimmed by 4 bases and J by 4 bases, leaving 7 bases between them. This CDR3 comprises 11 residues. The V gene's germline CDR1 is SQVTM and CDR2 ANQGSEA.

The chain is built from TRBV12-3 or TRBV12-4 and TRBJ1-2; D ambiguous. The CDR3 runs to 14 residues. The ends were cut back, 1 base at V and 4 bases at J, with 10 bases in the middle. Here the CDR3 DNA reads TGTGCCAGCAGTTTAGACCGGCCAGCCTATGGCTACACCTTC. This codes for CASSLDRPAYGYTF.

The table lists this clonotype with a few counts. V usage is TRBV6-2 or TRBV6-3 and J usage is TRBJ2-1, with 8 bases aligning to TRBD1. The J segment lost 7 bases and the V segment lost 4 bases, leaving 6 bases of the junction unmatched. There are 14 residues in the CDR3. Germline CDR1 reads MNHEY; CDR2 reads SVGEGT. Written as DNA, the CDR3 is TGTGCCAGCAGTTCGACAGGGGTTAGGAATGAGCAGTTCTTC. It translates to CASSSTGVRNEQFF.

This clonotype has just a few counts. The rearrangement uses TRBV5-6 and TRBJ1-2; D is undetermined. Trimming took off 4 bases at V and 5 bases at J, with 15 bases between the two ends. The germline V gene has CDR1 SGHDT and CDR2 YYEEEE. The CDR3 contains 14 residues. CDR3 protein: CASSPLQAWYGYTF. In DNA form, the CDR3 reads TGTGCCAGCAGCCCCCTTCAAGCCTGGTATGGCTACACCTTC. The whole variable domain, filled in from reference TRBV5-6 and TRBJ1-2, reads DAGVTQSPTHLIKTRGQQVTLRCSPKSGHDTVSWYQQALGQGPQFIFQYYEEEERQRGNFPDRFSGHQFPNYSSELNVNALLLGDSALYLCASSPLQAWYGYTFGSGTRLTVV.

CDR3 nucleotide sequence: TGCGCCAGCAGCCAAGGGGCGGGGTTGGGGTATGGCTACACCTTC. This codes for CASSQGAGLGYGYTF. The chain employs TRBV4-3 and TRBJ1-2; D unclear. Trimming shortened V by 1 base and J by 5 bases, and 14 bases separated the two germline ends. Germline values: CDR1 LGHNA, CDR2 YSLEER. This CDR3 contains 15 residues.

This clonotype was observed many times. V and J are TRBV6-5 and TRBJ2-3, with D uncertain. From germline, CDR1 is MNHEY and CDR2 SVGAGI. This CDR3 contains 14 residues. V lost 2 bases and J lost 4, with 10 bases in between. This CDR3 reads CASSYAFGADTQYF. Here the CDR3 DNA reads TGTGCCAGCAGTTACGCGTTCGGCGCAGATACGCAGTATTTT.

This clonotype has at least ten counts. The chain joins TRBV5-1 to TRBJ1-6; D gene ambiguous. Germline CDR1 is SGHRS and CDR2 is YFSETQ. Trimming pared 0 bases from V and 6 bases from J, leaving 7 bases between. This CDR3 comprises 14 residues. In nucleotides, the CDR3 is TGCGCCAGCAGCTTGGACGCGAGTAATTCACCCCTCCACTTT. It encodes CASSLDASNSPLHF.

V gene TRBV7-6 combines with J gene TRBJ2-1, with D perhaps TRBD2 (6 bases). With 3 bases removed from V and 4 bases from J, the gap between germline ends came to 13 bases. This CDR3 region has 15 residues. From germline, CDR1 is SGHVS and CDR2 FNYEAQ. This CDR3 is CASSFGLGGYNEQFF. The CDR3 DNA follows: TGTGCCAGCAGCTTCGGACTGGGAGGATACAATGAGCAGTTCTTC.

This clonotype was detected only a few times. This chain joins TRBV6-5 and TRBJ1-4; TRBD1 is a possible D gene (5 bases). This CDR3 is 14 amino acids long. Looked up from germline, CDR1 is MNHEY and CDR2 is SVGAGI. Trimming took off 2 bases at V and 7 bases at J, with 11 bases between the two ends. CDR3 residues: CASSYGGGGEKLFF. For the CDR3, the DNA is TGTGCCAGCAGTTACGGGGGAGGAGGTGAAAAACTGTTTTTT.

This sequence joins TRBV2 and TRBJ1-6; TRBD1 aligns across 10 bases. The J segment lost 10 bases and the V segment lost 4 bases, leaving 4 bases of the junction unmatched. Germline CDR1 and CDR2: SNHLY and FYNNEI. The CDR3 length is 14 residues. The CDR3: CASSATGGNSPLHF. The CDR3 DNA sequence: TGTGCCAGCAGTGCGACAGGGGGCAACTCACCCCTCCACTTT.